The T cell receptor beta chain under discussion was sequenced for a study of T cell changes during pregnancy in multiple sclerosis (dated by TCRdb to the late 2010s). About the full investigation: In women with multiple sclerosis, the researchers looked at how the T cell repertoire shifted as pregnancy progressed.

V has 0 bases trimmed and J has 4 bases trimmed; junction bases matching no gene number 0. Counted from cysteine to phenylalanine, this CDR3 has 14 amino acids. The only DNA kept is the CDR3, 42 bases in frame from the first base. The germline V gene sets CDR1 to MRHNA and CDR2 to SNTAGT. Remarks on this clone: Its cognate antigen has yet to be identified. Base quality data are lacking; no much larger clone is found one base away.

Libraries were built with the immunoSEQ multiplex PCR assay. Here the immuneACCESS table is served through TCRdb, limited to in-frame sequences with V and J called. Missing clones are a known gap in these copies; in checked studies unresolved V genes cover under half, and the rest lacks a known reason. This sample has tens of thousands of clones in its table, and about 88% of those were observed once. The ten top clones hold less than 3.5% of the sample. Source: peripheral blood, taken before pregnancy. Here the chain combines TRBV6-4 and TRBJ1-3; 7 of the junction bases match TRBD1. This sequence was found in a female donor with multiple sclerosis, enrolled in a pregnancy study. Read as DNA, the sequence is TGTGCCAGCAGTGACTCAGGGGGCGGAAACACCATATATTTT. This encodes CASSDSGGGNTIYF.